The 15 T cell receptor beta chains below come from one sample, sequenced in a study of T cells in Graves' hyperthyroidism and ophthalmopathy. The TCR beta CDR3 regions underwent amplification using RNA transcripts as the source. HTBI primers were employed in a first-round RT-PCR of the TCR CDR3. TCRdb re-called the multiplex PCR reads through MiXCR, storing one row per CDR3 protein. Here the sample spans under 350,000 distinct CDR3 sequences, roughly 20% being singletons. Sequencing used blood. The receptors stem from a woman aged 45 to 65 with Graves' hyperthyroidism.

This clonotype was detected a few times. The V and J genes are TRBV3-1 and TRBJ1-1, with unresolved D. Germline-derived CDR1 and CDR2 are LGHDT and YNNKEL (reference sequence). Trimming left V 0 bases short and J 0 bases short, with 8 bases between. The CDR3 is 15 residues long. The CDR3 sequence is CASSQERIMNTEAFF. The CDR3 nucleotides read TGTGCCAGCAGCCAAGAGCGAATCATGAACACTGAAGCTTTCTTT.

The chain carries TRBV27 and TRBJ1-1, with a possible D match to TRBD1 (6 bases). In germline, CDR1 is MNHEY, CDR2 SMNVEV (reference sequence). Trimming cost V 4 bases and J 11 bases, with 17 bases left between them. This CDR3 is 13 amino acids long. CDR3 protein: CASSYIQGVGAFF. CDR3 DNA sequence: TGTGCCAGCAGTTACATACAGGGAGTGGGGGCTTTCTTT.

This clonotype occurred a few times. This rearrangement joins TRBV18 to TRBJ2-1; unclear D gene. The V gene lost 3 bases and the J gene lost 7 bases, with 7 bases spanning the gap. Germline-derived CDR1 and CDR2 are KGHSH and LQKENI. CDR3 size: 12 residues. CDR3 loop: CASSPYGNEQFF. DNA for the CDR3: TGTGCCAGCTCACCTTACGGGAATGAGCAGTTCTTC.

Many counts were recorded for this clonotype. This chain links TRBV11-2 with TRBJ2-5, with 7 bases lining up with TRBD2. Germline lookup yields CDR1 SGHAT and CDR2 FQNNGV. V trimming: 4 bases; J trimming: 1 base; junction bases outside the gene matches: 9. The CDR3 consists of 16 residues. CDR3 region: CASSSFASGGQETQYF. In DNA form, the CDR3 reads TGTGCCAGCAGCTCATTCGCCTCGGGGGGCCAAGAGACCCAGTACTTC.

This clonotype has a count of ten or more. CDR3 in DNA: TGTGCCAGCAGTGGGGACTTAGACAACATCATGAACACTGAAGCTTTCTTT. Protein product: CASSGDLDNIMNTEAFF. The chain combines TRBV2 with TRBJ1-1; D is perhaps TRBD1 (5 bases). V lost 4 bases and J 0 bases, leaving 18 bases between the germline ends. Germline V gene lookup returns CDR1 SNHLY and CDR2 FYNNEI. The CDR3 length is 17 residues.

This clonotype came up many times. The rearrangement links TRBV20-1 to TRBJ2-3; 11 bases agree with TRBD2. Germline V lookup: CDR1 DFQATT, CDR2 SNEGSKA (reference sequence). This CDR3 is 14 amino acids long. V lost 6 bases to trimming and J lost 2 bases; unmatched junction nucleotides: 4. The CDR3 coding sequence is TGCAGTGCCCGACTAGCGGGAACCACAGATACGCAGTATTTT. Translation gives CSARLAGTTDTQYF.

The V call is TRBV28, the J call TRBJ1-4; D is unclear. Trimming shortened V by 6 bases and J by 0 bases, and 14 bases separated the two germline ends. CDR1 and CDR2 (germline): MDHEN, SYDVKM. The CDR3 has 16 amino acids. The CDR3 DNA reads TGTGCCAGCAGCTCGATCGGAGGTGCAACTAATGAAAAACTGTTTTTT. Its protein product is CASSSIGGATNEKLFF.

A few counts support this clonotype. The gene calls are TRBV27 and TRBJ1-2, with D perhaps matching TRBD1 (5 bases). CDR1 is MNHEY, CDR2 SMNVEV, per germline (reference sequence). CDR3 size: 13 residues. V dropped 6 bases and J dropped 8 bases, with 16 bases sitting between them. The CDR3 sequence is CASSTTGLRGYTF. CDR3 nucleotide sequence: TGTGCCAGCAGCACCACAGGACTTAGGGGCTACACCTTC.

This clonotype has more than one count but fewer than ten. The gene calls are TRBV6-2 or TRBV6-3 and TRBJ1-1; 7 bases agree with TRBD1. The CDR3 has 15 amino acids. The germline CDR1 and CDR2 sequences are MNHEY and SVGEGT. V shed 0 bases, J shed 4 bases, and the junction held 5 bases outside the gene matches. In DNA, the CDR3 is TGTGCCAGCAGTTACTCGCAGACAGGGACCACTGAAGCTTTCTTT. Amino acid sequence: CASSYSQTGTTEAFF.

This clonotype was seen at least ten times. The chain links TRBV4-1 to TRBJ2-3, with a tentative D call TRBD2 (6 bases). The germline V gene encodes CDR1 MGHRA and CDR2 YSYEKL. The V end lost 4 bases, the J end lost 3 bases, and 14 bases lay between the germline ends. The CDR3 totals 15 residues. CDR3 sequence reads: CASSRADSGTDTQYF. Here the CDR3 DNA reads TGCGCCAGCAGCCGGGCGGATAGCGGTACAGATACGCAGTATTTT.

The chain uses TRBV30 and TRBJ2-2, with 11 bases identical to TRBD2. Germline CDR1 is GTSNPN and CDR2 is SVGIG (reference sequence). This CDR3 has 15 residues. Unmatched junction bases numbered 3, after V lost 2 bases and J lost 4 bases. As DNA, the CDR3 is TGTGCCTGGAGTTACGGACTAGCGGGCACCGGGGAGCTGTTTTTT. Protein: CAWSYGLAGTGELFF.

The chain links TRBV7-8 to TRBJ2-1; 8 nucleotides match TRBD1. Germline CDR1 SGHVS, CDR2 FQNEAQ. The CDR3 runs to 17 residues. V lost 3 bases to trimming and J lost 2 bases; unmatched junction nucleotides: 9. CDR3 nucleotide sequence: TGTGCCAGCAGCTTGAGCCCCGGACAGGGTGCCTACAATGAGCAGTTCTTC. Translated, it gives CASSLSPGQGAYNEQFF.

This clonotype was counted at least ten times. This chain joins TRBV5-1 and TRBJ2-3; 8 nucleotides match TRBD2. CDR3 size: 14 residues. Losses at the gene ends were 0 bases for V and 7 bases for J; bases not matched to a gene: 4. CDR1 is SGHRS and CDR2 is YFSETQ in the germline V gene. CDR3 region: CASSLGLASYTQYF. CDR3 bases: TGCGCCAGCAGCTTGGGACTAGCGTCATATACGCAGTATTTT.

Many counts were recorded for this clonotype. V is TRBV12-3 or TRBV12-4 and J is TRBJ1-5, with D possibly matching TRBD1 (6 bases). The CDR3 sequence is 15 residues long. V lost 5 bases and J 4 bases, leaving 15 bases between the germline ends. CDR3 loop: CASSPSGQQNQPQHF. CDR3 nucleotides: TGTGCCAGCAGTCCCTCCGGACAGCAAAATCAGCCCCAGCATTTT.

The sample holds many counts of this clonotype. The gene calls are TRBV11-2 and TRBJ2-5; D gene uncertain. This CDR3 has 11 amino acids. Trimming took 6 bases from V and 10 from J, leaving 12 bases between them. Germline CDR1 is SGHAT and CDR2 is FQNNGV. The CDR3 DNA reads as TGTGCCAGCAGGATGGACGCCCTCCAGTACTTC. As protein: CASRMDALQYF.